This record concerns one T cell receptor beta chain sequence. Its antigen is as yet unknown. The table came from immunoSEQ multiplex PCR; TCRdb's copy has only in-frame clones and leaves some out. The table records 980,000 or so clones, approximately 80% of them present only once. Trimming cost V 1 base and J 6 bases, with 9 bases left between them. CDR1 is SQVTM and CDR2 is ANQGSEA in the germline V gene. The CDR3 is 12 amino acids. This sample was included in a study of shared clonotypes between healthy human individuals. General study points: Clonotype sharing across donors was expected to vary with sequencing depth.

This receptor was taken from a man between 18 and 35 years old in good health. The material sequenced was memory CD4+ T cells sorted from blood. Indicated subset: CD45RA-negative fraction. The chain recombines TRBV29-1 with TRBJ1-2; D perhaps matches TRBD1 (6 bases). CDR3 in amino acids: CSVEGTDHGYTF. CDR3 DNA: TGCAGCGTTGAAGGGACAGACCATGGCTACACCTTC.